These T cell receptor beta chains were read from a single sample in a study of T cells in Graves' hyperthyroidism and ophthalmopathy. MiXCR, run by TCRdb on the multiplex PCR reads, gives a single entry per CDR3 protein. The repertoire holds 480,000 or so distinct CDR3 sequences, roughly an eighth seen once, with about a sixth in the top ten. Material for sequencing was blood. The receptors were sampled from a woman in her late teens or twenties with Graves' hyperthyroidism. The CDR3 runs from the conserved cysteine through the conserved F or W. A D gene is named only where the DNA matches it firmly.

D	length	V	J	CDR3
TRBD1	15	TRBV12-3/TRBV12-4	TRBJ1-5	CASSLQGWNNQPQHF
TRBD1	16	TRBV6-5	TRBJ2-1	CASSYSGTGDYNEQFF
TRBD1	15	TRBV27	TRBJ1-5	CASSPGTGAHQPQHF
-	14	TRBV3-1	TRBJ1-1	CASSVVLPSTEAFF
-	17	TRBV6-1	TRBJ2-7	CASSPTTRQVFGNEQYF
-	15	TRBV19	TRBJ1-4	CASNPDLTTNEKLFF
-	12	TRBV2	TRBJ1-1	CASRRWNTEAFF
TRBD1	14	TRBV19	TRBJ2-7	CASSRTGTAYEQYF
-	17	TRBV6-1	TRBJ2-1	CASSEVRTSQIYNEQFF
-	13	TRBV27	TRBJ2-1	CASSFSGDNEQFF
-	15	TRBV24-1	TRBJ2-1	CATSDAREVLNEQFF
TRBD1	17	TRBV6-5	TRBJ2-7	CASSYVPGTAISYEQYF
TRBD1	17	TRBV7-9	TRBJ2-7	CASSLYLGDSSSYEQYF
TRBD2	16	TRBV27	TRBJ2-2	CASSYSSGRETGELFF
-	12	TRBV12-3/TRBV12-4	TRBJ1-2	CASSLGGGGYTF
TRBD2	16	TRBV19	TRBJ2-1	CASSIVTSGLYNEQFF
TRBD2	14	TRBV2	TRBJ2-7	CANTDTEGGDEQYF
TRBD2	19	TRBV4-1	TRBJ2-5	CASSQGVGRLAGVPETQYF
TRBD1	12	TRBV7-9	TRBJ2-1	CASSIPGQEQFF
TRBD1	14	TRBV10-3	TRBJ1-2	CAIKGTDRDYGYTF
-	14	TRBV11-2	TRBJ1-1	CASSKRTLNTEAFF
-	14	TRBV6-1	TRBJ2-2	CASSSGAETGELFF
-	12	TRBV20-1	TRBJ1-1	CSAGIVNTEAFF
-	14	TRBV6-1	TRBJ1-1	CASSVVSPNTEAFF
-	15	TRBV12-3/TRBV12-4	TRBJ1-5	CASSFFGGADQPQHF
-	13	TRBV20-1	TRBJ1-2	CSARETVNYGYTF